This TCR beta chain appears in the sequencing data of a study of blood T cell repertoires in COVID-19. About the study: COVID-19 samples collected from the United States, Italy and Spain covered acute and convalescent phases. Sources were T cells, B-cell-depleted T cells, or PBMCs; the material itself was cDNA or gDNA.

This clone has only a few counts. Authors' analysis steps: Estimated nucleated cell counts came from reference gene primer amplification. TCRdb's copy holds only in-frame clones and misses some; the assay was immunoSEQ multiplex PCR. V and J calls and clone size are copied from that table; D and trimming were computed from the DNA. The sample lists some 180,000 clones; roughly three quarters were seen once. This CDR3 comprises 15 residues. Germline lookup yields CDR1 SGHTA and CDR2 FQGNSA. V was shortened by 5 bases and J by 1 base, with 14 bases between the two germline ends. V gene TRBV7-2 combines with J gene TRBJ1-2, with a tentative D call TRBD1 (6 bases). The sequenced sample consisted of peripheral blood. The TCR originated in a woman aged 45-60 years with active or convalescent COVID-19. This CDR3 is CASSTRQAFNYGYTF. The CDR3 region has the DNA TGTGCCAGCAGCACAAGACAGGCCTTTAACTATGGCTACACCTTC.